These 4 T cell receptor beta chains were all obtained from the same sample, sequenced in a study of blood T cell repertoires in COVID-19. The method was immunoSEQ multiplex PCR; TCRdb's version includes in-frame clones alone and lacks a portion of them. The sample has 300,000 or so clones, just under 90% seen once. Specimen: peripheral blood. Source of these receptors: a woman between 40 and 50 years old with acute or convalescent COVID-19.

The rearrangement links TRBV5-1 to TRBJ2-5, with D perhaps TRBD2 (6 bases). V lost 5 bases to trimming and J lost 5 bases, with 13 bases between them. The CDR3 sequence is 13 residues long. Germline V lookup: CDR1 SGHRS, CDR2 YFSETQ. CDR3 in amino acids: CASSQGGGETQYF. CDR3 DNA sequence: TGCGCCAGCAGTCAGGGTGGAGGGGAGACCCAGTACTTC.

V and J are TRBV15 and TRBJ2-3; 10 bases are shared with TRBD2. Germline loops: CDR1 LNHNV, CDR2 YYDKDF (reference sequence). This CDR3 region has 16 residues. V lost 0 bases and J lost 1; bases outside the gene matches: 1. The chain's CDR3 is CATSRDTSGGTDTQYF. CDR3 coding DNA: TGTGCCACCAGCAGAGATACTAGCGGGGGCACAGATACGCAGTATTTT.

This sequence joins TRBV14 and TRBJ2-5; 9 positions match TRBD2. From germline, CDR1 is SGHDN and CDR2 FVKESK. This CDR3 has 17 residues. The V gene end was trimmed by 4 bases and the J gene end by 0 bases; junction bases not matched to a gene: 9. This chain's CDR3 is CASSPSGVTPYQETQYF. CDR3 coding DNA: TGTGCCAGCAGCCCTAGCGGGGTGACCCCCTACCAAGAGACCCAGTACTTC.

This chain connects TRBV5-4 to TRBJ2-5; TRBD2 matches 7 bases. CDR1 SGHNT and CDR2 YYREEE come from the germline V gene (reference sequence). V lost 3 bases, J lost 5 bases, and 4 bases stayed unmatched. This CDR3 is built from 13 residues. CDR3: CASSSQGGETQYF. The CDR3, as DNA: TGTGCCAGCAGCTCGCAGGGAGGGGAGACCCAGTACTTC.